This TCR beta chain was retrieved from a study of blood T cell repertoires in COVID-19. The CDR3 sequence is 14 residues long. With 4 bases removed from V and 6 bases from J, the gap between germline ends came to 16 bases. The germline CDR1 and CDR2 sequences are SGHDT and YYEEEE. Per the original methods: For nucleated cells, counts were estimated from reference gene primer amplification. The method was immunoSEQ multiplex PCR; TCRdb's version includes in-frame clones alone and lacks a portion of them. D and trimming come from the DNA, and the V and J calls and clone size come from that table. The data contain approximately 100,000 clones, around 92% of them singletons.

This receptor was obtained from a man over 45 with active COVID-19. Sequencing was done on a sample of peripheral blood. The V gene is TRBV5-6, the J gene TRBJ2-5, with a weak D call TRBD2 (5 bases). The CDR3 is CASSVAGKPQTQYF. The CDR3, as DNA: TGTGCCAGCAGCGTGGCGGGTAAGCCCCAGACCCAGTACTTC.